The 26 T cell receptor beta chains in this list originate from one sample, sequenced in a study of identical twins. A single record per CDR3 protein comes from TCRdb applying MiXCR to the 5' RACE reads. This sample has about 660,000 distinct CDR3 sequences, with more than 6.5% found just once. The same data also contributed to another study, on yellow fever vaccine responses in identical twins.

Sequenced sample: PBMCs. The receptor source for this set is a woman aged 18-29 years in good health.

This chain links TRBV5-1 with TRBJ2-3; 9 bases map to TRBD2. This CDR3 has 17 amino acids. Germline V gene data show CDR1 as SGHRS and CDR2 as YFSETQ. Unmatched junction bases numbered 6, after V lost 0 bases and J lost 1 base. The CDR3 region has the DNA TGCGCCAGCAGCTTGGAAAGCGGGGGGCTTCGCACAGATACGCAGTATTTT. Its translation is CASSLESGGLRTDTQYF.

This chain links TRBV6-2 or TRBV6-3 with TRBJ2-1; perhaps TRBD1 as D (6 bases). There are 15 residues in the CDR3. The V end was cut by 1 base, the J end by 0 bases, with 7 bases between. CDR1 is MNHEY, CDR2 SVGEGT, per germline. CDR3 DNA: TGTGCCAGCAGTTACTGGGACATCTCCTACAATGAGCAGTTCTTC. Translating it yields CASSYWDISYNEQFF.

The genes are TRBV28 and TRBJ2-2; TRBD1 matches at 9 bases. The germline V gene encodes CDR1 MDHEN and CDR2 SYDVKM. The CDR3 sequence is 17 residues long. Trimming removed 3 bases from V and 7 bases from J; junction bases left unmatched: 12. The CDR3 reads CASSLTSGTGFGGELFF. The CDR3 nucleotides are TGTGCCAGCAGTTTGACAAGCGGGACAGGGTTTGGCGGGGAGCTGTTTTTT.

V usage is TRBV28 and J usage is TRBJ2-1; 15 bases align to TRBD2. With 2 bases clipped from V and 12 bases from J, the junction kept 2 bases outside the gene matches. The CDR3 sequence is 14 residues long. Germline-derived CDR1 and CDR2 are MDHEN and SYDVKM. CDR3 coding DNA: TGTGCCAGCAGTTTAGGGACTAGCGGGGGGCTGCAGTTCTTC. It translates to CASSLGTSGGLQFF.

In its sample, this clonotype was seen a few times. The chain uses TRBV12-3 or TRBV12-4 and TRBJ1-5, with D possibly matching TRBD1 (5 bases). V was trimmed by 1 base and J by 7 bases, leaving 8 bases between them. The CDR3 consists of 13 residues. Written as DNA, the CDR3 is TGTGCCAGCAGTTTAGACAGGCAACAGCCCCAGCATTTT. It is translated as CASSLDRQQPQHF.

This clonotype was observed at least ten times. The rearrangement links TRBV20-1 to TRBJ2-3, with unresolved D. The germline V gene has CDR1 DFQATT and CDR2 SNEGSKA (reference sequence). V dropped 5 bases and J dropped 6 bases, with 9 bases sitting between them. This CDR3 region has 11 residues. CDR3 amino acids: CSALGVDTQYF. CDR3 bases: TGCAGTGCTCTCGGTGTGGATACGCAGTATTTT.

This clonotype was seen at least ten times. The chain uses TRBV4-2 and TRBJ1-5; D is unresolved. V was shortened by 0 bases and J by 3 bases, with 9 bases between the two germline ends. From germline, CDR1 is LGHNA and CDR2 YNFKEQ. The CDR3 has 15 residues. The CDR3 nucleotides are TGTGCCAGCAGCCAAGATGGTCAGTACAATCAGCCCCAGCATTTT. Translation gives CASSQDGQYNQPQHF.

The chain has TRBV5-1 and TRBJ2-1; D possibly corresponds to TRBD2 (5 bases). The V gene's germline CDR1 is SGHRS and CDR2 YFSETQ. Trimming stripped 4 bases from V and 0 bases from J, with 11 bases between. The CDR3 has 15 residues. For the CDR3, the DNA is TGCGCCAGCAGCACGGACTTTAGCTCCTACAATGAGCAGTTCTTC. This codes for CASSTDFSSYNEQFF.

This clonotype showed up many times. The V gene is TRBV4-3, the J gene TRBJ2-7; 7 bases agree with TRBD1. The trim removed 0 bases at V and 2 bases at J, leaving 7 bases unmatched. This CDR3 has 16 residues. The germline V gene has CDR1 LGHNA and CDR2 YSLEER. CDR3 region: CASSQDTTGTAYEQYF. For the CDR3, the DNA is TGCGCCAGCAGCCAAGATACTACGGGGACAGCCTACGAGCAGTACTTC.

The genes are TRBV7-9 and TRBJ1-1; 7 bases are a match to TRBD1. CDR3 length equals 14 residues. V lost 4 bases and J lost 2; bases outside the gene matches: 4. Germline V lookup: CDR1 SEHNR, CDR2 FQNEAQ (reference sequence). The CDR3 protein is CASSYRDRNTEAFF. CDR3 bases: TGTGCCAGCAGCTATAGGGACAGAAACACTGAAGCTTTCTTT.

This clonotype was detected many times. The CDR3 sequence is CASSLDRRQAYNSPLHF. In DNA, the CDR3 is TGTGCCAGCAGCTTAGATCGAAGACAAGCCTATAATTCACCCCTCCACTTT. V gene TRBV7-8 combines with J gene TRBJ1-6; D not resolved. Germline V lookup: CDR1 SGHVS, CDR2 FQNEAQ. The CDR3 covers 17 residues. Trimming cost V 1 base and J 2 bases, with 12 bases left between them.

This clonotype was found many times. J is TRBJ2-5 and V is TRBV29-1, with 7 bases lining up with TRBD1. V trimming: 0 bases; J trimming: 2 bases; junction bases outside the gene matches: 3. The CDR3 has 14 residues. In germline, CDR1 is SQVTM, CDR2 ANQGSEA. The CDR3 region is CSVEDADRQETQYF. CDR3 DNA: TGCAGCGTTGAAGATGCGGACAGGCAAGAGACCCAGTACTTC.

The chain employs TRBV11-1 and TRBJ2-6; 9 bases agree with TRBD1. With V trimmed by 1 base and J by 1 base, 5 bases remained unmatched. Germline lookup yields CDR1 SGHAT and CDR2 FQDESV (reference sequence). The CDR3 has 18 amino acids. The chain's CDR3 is CASSLGDRVGSGANVLTF. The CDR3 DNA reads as TGTGCCAGCAGCTTAGGGGACAGGGTCGGGTCTGGGGCCAACGTCCTGACTTTC.

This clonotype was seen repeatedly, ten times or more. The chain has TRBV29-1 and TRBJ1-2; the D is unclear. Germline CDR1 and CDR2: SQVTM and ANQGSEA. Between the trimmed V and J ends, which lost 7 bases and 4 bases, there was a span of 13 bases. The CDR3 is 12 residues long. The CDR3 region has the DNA TGCAGCGGCATCGGAGGGTCCTATGGCTACACCTTC. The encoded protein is CSGIGGSYGYTF.

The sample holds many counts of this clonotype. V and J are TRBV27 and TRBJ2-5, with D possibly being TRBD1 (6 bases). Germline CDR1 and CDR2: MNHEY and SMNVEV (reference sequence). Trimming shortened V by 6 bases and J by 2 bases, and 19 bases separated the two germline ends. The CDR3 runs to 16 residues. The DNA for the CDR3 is TGTGCCAGCAGGAGAGTGGGGGCTGGGGGTCAAGAGACCCAGTACTTC. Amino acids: CASRRVGAGGQETQYF.

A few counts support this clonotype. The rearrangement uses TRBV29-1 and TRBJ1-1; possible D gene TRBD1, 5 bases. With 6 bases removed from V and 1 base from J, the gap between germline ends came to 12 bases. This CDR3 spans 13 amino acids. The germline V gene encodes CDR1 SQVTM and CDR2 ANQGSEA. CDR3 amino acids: CSVQDRTNTEAFF. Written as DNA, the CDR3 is TGCAGCGTCCAAGACAGAACGAACACTGAAGCTTTCTTT.

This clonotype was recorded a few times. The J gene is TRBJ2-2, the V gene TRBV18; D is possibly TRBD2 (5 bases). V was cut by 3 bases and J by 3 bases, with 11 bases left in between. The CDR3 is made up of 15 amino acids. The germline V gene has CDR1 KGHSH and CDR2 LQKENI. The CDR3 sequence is CASSPRRSDTGELFF. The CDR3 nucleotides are TGTGCCAGCTCACCCCGGAGGTCGGACACCGGGGAGCTGTTTTTT.

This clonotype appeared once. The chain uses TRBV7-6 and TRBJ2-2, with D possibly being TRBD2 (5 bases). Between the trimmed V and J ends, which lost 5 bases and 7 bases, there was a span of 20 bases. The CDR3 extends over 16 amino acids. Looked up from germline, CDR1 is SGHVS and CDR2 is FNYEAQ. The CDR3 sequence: CASSQITLRRGGELFF. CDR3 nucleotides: TGTGCCAGCAGCCAGATTACCCTACGACGGGGCGGGGAGCTGTTTTTT. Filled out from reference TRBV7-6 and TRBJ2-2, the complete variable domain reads GAGVSQSPRYKVTKRGQDVALRCDPISGHVSLYWYRQALGQGPEFLTYFNYEAQQDKSGLPNDRFSAERPEGSISTLTIQRTEQRDSAMYRCASSQITLRRGGELFFGEGSRLTVL.

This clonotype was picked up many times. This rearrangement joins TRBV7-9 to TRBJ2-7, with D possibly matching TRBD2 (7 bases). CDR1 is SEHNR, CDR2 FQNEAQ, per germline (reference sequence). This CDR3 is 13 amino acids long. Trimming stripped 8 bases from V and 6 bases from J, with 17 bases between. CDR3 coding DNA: TGTGCCAGCTCAAGGGGGGGCCTTCGCGAGCAGTACTTC. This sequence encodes CASSRGGLREQYF. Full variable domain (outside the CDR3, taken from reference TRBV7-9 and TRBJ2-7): DTGVSQNPRHKITKRGQNVTFRCDPISEHNRLYWYRQTLGQGPEFLTYFQNEAQLEKSRLLSDRFSAERPKGSFSTLEIQRTEQGDSAMYLCASSRGGLREQYFGPGTRLTVT.

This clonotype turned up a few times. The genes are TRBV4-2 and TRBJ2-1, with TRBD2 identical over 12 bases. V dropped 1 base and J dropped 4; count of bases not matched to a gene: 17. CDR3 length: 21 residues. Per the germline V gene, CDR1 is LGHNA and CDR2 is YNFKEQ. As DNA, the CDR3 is TGTGCCAGCAGCCAAGGCCGGGAGGGGGCTAGCGGGAGGGCCGGTTACAATGAGCAGTTCTTC. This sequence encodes CASSQGREGASGRAGYNEQFF.

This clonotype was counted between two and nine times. Here the CDR3 reads CAISESGDGEKLFF. The CDR3 coding sequence is TGTGCCATCAGTGAGTCAGGGGATGGTGAAAAACTGTTTTTT. V usage is TRBV10-3 and J usage is TRBJ1-4, with D perhaps matching TRBD1 (5 bases). With 0 bases removed from V and 7 bases from J, the gap between germline ends came to 9 bases. The CDR3 spans 14 residues. CDR1 and CDR2 (germline): ENHRY, SYGVKD.

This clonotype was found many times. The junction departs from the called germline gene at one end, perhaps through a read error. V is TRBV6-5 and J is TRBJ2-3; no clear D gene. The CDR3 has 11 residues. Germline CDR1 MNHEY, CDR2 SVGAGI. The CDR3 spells CASTYLDTQYF. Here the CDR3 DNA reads TGTGCCAGCACTTACCTAGATACGCAGTATTTT.

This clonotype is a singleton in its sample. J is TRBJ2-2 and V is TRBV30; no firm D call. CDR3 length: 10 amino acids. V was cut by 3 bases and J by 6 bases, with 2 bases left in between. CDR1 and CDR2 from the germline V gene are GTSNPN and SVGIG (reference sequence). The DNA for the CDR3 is TGTGCCTGGAGCTCCGGGGAGCTGTTTTTT. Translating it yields CAWSSGELFF.

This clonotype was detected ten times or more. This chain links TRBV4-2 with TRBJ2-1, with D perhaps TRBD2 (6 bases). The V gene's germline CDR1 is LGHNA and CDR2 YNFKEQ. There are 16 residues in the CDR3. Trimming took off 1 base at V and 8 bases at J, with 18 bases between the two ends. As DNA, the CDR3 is TGTGCCAGCAGCCAAGGCCCACTAGCCCTTTCGGATGAGCAGTTCTTC. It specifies CASSQGPLALSDEQFF.

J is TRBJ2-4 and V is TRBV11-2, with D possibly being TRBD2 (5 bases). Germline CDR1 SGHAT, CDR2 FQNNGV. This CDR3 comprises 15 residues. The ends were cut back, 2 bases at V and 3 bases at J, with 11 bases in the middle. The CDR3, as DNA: TGTGCCAGCAGCTTACCCCGGGAAATCAAAAACATTCAGTACTTC. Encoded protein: CASSLPREIKNIQYF.

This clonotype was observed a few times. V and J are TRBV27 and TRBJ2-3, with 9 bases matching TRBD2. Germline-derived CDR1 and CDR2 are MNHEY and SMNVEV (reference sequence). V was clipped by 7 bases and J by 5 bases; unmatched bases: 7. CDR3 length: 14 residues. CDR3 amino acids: CASIPRGGLDTQYF. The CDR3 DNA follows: TGTGCCAGCATTCCGCGGGGGGGCCTAGATACGCAGTATTTT.